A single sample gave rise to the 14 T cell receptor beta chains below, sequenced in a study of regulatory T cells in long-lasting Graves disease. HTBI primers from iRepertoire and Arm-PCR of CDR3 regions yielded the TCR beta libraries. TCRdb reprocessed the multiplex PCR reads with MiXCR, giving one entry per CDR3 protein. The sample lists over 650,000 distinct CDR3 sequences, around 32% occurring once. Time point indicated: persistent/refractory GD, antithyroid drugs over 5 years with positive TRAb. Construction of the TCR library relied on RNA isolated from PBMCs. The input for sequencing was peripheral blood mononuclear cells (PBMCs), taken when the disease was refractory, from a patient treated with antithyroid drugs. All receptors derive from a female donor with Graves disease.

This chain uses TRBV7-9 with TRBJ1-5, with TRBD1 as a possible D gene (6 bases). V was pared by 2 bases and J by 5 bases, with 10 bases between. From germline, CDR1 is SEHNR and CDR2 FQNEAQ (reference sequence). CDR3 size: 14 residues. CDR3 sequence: CASSLSRGDQPQHF. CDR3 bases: TGTGCCAGCAGCTTATCCAGGGGAGATCAGCCCCAGCATTTT.

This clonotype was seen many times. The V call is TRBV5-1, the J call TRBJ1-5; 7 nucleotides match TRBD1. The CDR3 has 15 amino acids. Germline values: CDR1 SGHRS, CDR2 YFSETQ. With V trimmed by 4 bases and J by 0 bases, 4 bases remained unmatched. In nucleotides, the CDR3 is TGCGCCAGCAGCCTACAGGGGTATAGCAATCAGCCCCAGCATTTT. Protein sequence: CASSLQGYSNQPQHF.

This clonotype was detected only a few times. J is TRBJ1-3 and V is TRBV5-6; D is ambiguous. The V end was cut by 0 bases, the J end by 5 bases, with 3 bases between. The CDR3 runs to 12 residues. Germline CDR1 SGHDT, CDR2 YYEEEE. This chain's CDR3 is CASSLDRNTIYF. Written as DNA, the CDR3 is TGTGCCAGCAGCTTGGACAGAAACACCATATATTTT.

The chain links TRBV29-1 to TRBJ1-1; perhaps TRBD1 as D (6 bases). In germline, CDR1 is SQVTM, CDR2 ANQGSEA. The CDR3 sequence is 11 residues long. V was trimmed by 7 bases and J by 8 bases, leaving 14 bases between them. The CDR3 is CSGLQGREAFF. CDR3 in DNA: TGCAGCGGATTACAGGGTAGAGAAGCTTTCTTT.

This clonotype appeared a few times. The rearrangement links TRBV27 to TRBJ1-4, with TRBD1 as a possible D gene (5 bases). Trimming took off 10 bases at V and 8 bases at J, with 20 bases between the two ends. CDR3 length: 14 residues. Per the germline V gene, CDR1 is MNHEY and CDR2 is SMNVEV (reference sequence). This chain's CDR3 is CATSPGLNREKLFF. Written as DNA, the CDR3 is TGTGCCACCTCTCCCGGGTTAAACAGGGAAAAACTGTTTTTT. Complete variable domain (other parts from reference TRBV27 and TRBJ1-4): EAQVTQNPRYLITVTGKKLTVTCSQNMNHEYMSWYRQDPGLGLRQIYYSMNVEVTDKGDVPEGYKVSRKEKRNFPLILESPSPNQTSLYFCATSPGLNREKLFFGSGTQLSVL.

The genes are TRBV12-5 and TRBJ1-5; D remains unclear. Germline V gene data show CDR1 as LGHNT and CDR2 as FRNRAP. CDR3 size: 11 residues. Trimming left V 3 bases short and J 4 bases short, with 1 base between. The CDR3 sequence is CASGLNQPQHF. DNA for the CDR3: TGTGCTAGTGGTTTAAATCAGCCCCAGCATTTT.

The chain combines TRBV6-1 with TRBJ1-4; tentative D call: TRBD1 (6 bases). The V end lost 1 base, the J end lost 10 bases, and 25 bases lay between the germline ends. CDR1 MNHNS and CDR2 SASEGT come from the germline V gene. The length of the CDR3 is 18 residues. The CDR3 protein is CASSEVPPATGSYGKLFF. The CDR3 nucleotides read TGTGCCAGCAGTGAAGTTCCCCCCGCGACAGGATCCTATGGAAAACTGTTTTTT.

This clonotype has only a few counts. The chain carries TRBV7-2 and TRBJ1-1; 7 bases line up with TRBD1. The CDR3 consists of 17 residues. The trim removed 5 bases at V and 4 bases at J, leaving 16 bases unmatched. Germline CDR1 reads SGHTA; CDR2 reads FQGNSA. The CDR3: CASSLSSSTGLGTEAFF. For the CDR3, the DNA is TGTGCCAGCAGCCTGTCATCCTCGACAGGGCTGGGCACTGAAGCTTTCTTT.

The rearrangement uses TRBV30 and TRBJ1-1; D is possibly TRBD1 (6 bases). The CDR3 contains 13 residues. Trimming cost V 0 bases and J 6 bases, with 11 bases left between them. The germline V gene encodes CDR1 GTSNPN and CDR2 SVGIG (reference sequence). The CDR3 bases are TGTGCCTGGAGTGTTAGGGGGGCCCCTGAAGCTTTCTTT. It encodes CAWSVRGAPEAFF.

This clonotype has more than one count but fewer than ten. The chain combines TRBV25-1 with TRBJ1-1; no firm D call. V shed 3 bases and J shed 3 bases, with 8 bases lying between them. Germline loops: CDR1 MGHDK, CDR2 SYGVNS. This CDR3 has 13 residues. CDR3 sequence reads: CASSEGAYTEAFF. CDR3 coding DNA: TGTGCCAGCAGTGAGGGCGCCTACACTGAAGCTTTCTTT.

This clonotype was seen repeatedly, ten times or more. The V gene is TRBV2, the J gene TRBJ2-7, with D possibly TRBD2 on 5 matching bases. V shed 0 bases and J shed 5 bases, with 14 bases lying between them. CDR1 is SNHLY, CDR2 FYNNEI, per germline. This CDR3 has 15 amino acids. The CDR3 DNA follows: TGTGCCAGCAGTGAAGCGCAGAGAGGGAACCACGAGCAGTACTTC. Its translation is CASSEAQRGNHEQYF.

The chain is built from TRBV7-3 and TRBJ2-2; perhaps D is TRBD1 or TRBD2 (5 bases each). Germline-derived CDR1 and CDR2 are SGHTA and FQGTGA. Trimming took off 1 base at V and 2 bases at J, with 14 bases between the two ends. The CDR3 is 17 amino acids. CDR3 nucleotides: TGTGCCAGCAGCTTAAAGGCAGGGTCGGGAAACACCGGGGAGCTGTTTTTT. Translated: CASSLKAGSGNTGELFF.

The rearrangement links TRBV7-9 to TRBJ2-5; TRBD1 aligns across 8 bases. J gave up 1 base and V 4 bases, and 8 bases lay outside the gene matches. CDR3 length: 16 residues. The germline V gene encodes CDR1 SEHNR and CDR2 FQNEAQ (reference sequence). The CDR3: CASSSPGQEIQETQYF. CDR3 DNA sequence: TGTGCCAGCAGCTCGCCGGGACAGGAGATCCAAGAGACCCAGTACTTC.

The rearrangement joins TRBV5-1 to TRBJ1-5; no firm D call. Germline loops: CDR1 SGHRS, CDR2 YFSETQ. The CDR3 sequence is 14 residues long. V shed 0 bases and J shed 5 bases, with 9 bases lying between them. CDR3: CASSLGQQDQPQHF. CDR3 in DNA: TGCGCCAGCAGCTTGGGGCAGCAAGATCAGCCCCAGCATTTT. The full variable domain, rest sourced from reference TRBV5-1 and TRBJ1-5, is KAGVTQTPRYLIKTRGQQVTLSCSPISGHRSVSWYQQTPGQGLQFLFEYFSETQRNKGNFPGRFSGRQFSNSRSEMNVSTLELGDSALYLCASSLGQQDQPQHFGDGTRLSIL.